Listed below are T cell receptor beta chains from one sample, sequenced in a study of blood T cell repertoires in COVID-19. Using immunoSEQ multiplex PCR, the repertoire was profiled, and TCRdb retains in-frame clones only, with some absent. The data contain about 430,000 clones, 88% of them singletons. The sample consisted of PBMCs or T cells enriched from blood (not recorded which). The receptors originated from a woman aged 25 to 39 with acute COVID-19. The CDR3 runs from the conserved cysteine through the conserved F or W. The D gene is left open where the match is weak. Some rows mark clone size as missing; the rest say once, few, many or name a class of expanded clone.

v_call	d_call	clone_size	j_call	cdr3_nt	cdr3_aa
TRBV27	.	.	TRBJ1-4	TGTGCCAGCAGTTTTACACCGTTTAATGAAAAACTGTTTTTT	CASSFTPFNEKLFF
TRBV4-1	.	once	TRBJ1-5	TGCGCCAGCAGCCAAGTTGGTCTTGGGGCGCCCCAGCATTTT	CASSQVGLGAPQHF
TRBV3-1/TRBV3-2	.	.	TRBJ2-2	TGTGCCAGCAGCCATAGGGACTTAACCGGGGAGCTGTTTTTT	CASSHRDLTGELFF
TRBV7-8	.	.	TRBJ2-1	TGTGCCAGCAGCTTAACGGCAGGGCGTAGGAATGAGCAGTTCTTC	CASSLTAGRRNEQFF
TRBV2	.	.	TRBJ2-1	TGTGCCAGCAGTAGAAACAGACCTGACAGCAATGAGCAGTTCTTC	CASSRNRPDSNEQFF
TRBV29-1	TRBD1	.	TRBJ1-4	TGCAGCGTTGAACCGACAGGGTCGGGCGGTGAAAAACTGTTTTTT	CSVEPTGSGGEKLFF
TRBV6-2/TRBV6-3	TRBD1	.	TRBJ1-5	TGTGCCAGCAGTTACCCCACGAATGGACAGGGGGCGACGGGCAATCAGCCCCAGCATTTT	CASSYPTNGQGATGNQPQHF
TRBV6-1	.	once	TRBJ2-7	TGTGCCAGCAGTGAAGCGGCCAGGTTCCCCTACGAGCAGTACTTC	CASSEAARFPYEQYF
TRBV18	TRBD2	.	TRBJ2-1	TGTGCCAGCTCACCACGTGGTAGCGGGGGGGCTTACAATGAGCAGTTCTTC	CASSPRGSGGAYNEQFF
TRBV10-1	.	.	TRBJ1-3	TGCGCCAGCAGTGCCGGACAGTTGGGAAACACCATATATTTT	CASSAGQLGNTIYF
TRBV7-3	TRBD2	.	TRBJ2-1	TGTGCCAGCAGCTCCATAGGGCGTACACTAGCGGGGGATGTCTACAATGAGCAGTTCTTC	CASSSIGRTLAGDVYNEQFF
TRBV19	TRBD1	.	TRBJ1-1	TGTGCCAGTAGCAACAGGGGGCGAGGTGAAGCTTTCTTT	CASSNRGRGEAFF
TRBV2	.	few	TRBJ2-3	TGTGCCAGCAGTGGTCGGGCGGGGATTACAGATACGCAGTATTTT	CASSGRAGITDTQYF